This T cell receptor beta chain comes out of a study of T cell responses to AZD1222 COVID-19 vaccine. Study-wide findings and caveats: Spike-specific TCR breadth and depth grew following two AZD1222 doses.

Regarding this clone: Its antigen is still unknown.

V was clipped by 0 bases and J by 12 bases; unmatched bases: 13. The CDR3 runs to 15 residues. The germline V gene has CDR1 LGHDT and CDR2 YNNKEL (reference sequence). Assay: immunoSEQ multiplex PCR; the TCRdb copy retains only in-frame clones and omits some. The sample yields about 67,000 clones, around 82% seen once. This sequence was found in an adult who received the AZD1222 COVID-19 vaccine. This material consisted of peripheral blood, taken 28 days after the second AZD1222 dose. The rearrangement joins TRBV3-1 (or the pseudogene TRBV3-2) to TRBJ1-1, with TRBD1 matching over 7 bases. In nucleotides, the CDR3 is TGTGCCAGCAGCCAAGACGGGGGTTTTAGGGGGCCGACTTTCTTT. Its protein is CASSQDGGFRGPTFF.